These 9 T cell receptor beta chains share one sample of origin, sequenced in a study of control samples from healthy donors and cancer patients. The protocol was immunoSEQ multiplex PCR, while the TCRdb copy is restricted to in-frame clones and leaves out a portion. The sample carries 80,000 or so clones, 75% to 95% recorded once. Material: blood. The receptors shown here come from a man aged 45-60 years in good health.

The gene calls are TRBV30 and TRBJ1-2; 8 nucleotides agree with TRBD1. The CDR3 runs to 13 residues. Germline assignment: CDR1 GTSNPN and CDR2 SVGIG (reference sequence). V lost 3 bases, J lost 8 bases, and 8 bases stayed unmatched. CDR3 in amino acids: CAWRPQGARGYTF. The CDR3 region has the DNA TGTGCCTGGAGGCCGCAGGGGGCGCGGGGCTACACCTTC.

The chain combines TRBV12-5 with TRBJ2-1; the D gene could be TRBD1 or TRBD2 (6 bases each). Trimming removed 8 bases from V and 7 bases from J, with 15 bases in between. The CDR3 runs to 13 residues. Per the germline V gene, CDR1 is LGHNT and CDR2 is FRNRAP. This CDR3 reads CASQITGRNEQFF. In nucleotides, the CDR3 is TGTGCTAGTCAAATAACAGGGAGGAATGAGCAGTTCTTC. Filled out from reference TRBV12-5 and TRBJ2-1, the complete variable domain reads DARVTQTPRHKVTEMGQEVTMRCQPILGHNTVFWYRQTMMQGLELLAYFRNRAPLDDSGMPKDRFSAEMPDATLATLKIQPSEPRDSAVYFCASQITGRNEQFFGPGTRLTVL.

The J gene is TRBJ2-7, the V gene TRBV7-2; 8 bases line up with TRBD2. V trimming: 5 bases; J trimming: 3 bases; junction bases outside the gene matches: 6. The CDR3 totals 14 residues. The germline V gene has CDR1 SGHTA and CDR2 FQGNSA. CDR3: CASSPLSGGYEQYF. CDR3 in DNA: TGTGCCAGCAGCCCCCTAAGCGGGGGCTACGAGCAGTACTTC.

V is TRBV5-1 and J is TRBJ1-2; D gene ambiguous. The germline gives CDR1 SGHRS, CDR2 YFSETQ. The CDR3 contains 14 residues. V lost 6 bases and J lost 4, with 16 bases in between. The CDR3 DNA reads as TGCGCCAGCAAGACCCGGTACCAGGTCTATGGCTACACCTTC. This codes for CASKTRYQVYGYTF.

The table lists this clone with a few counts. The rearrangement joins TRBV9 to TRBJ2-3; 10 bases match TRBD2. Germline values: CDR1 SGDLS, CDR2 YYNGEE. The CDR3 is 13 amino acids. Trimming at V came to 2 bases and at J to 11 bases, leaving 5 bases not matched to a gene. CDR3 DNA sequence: TGTGCCAGCAGCGTCAGCGGGGGGGCGATGCAGTATTTT. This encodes CASSVSGGAMQYF.

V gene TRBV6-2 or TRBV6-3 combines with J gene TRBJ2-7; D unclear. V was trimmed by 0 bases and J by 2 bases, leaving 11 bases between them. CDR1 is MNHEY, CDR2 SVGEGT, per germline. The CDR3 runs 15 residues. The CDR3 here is CASSYSWVRAYEQYF. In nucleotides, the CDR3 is TGTGCCAGCAGTTACTCCTGGGTAAGGGCCTACGAGCAGTACTTC.

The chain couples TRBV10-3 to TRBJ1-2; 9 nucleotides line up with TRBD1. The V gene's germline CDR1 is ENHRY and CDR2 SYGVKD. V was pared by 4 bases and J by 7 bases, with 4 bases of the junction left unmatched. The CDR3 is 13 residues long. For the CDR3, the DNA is TGTGCCATCAGTGTACAGGGGGCGCTTGGCTACACCTTC. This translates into CAISVQGALGYTF.

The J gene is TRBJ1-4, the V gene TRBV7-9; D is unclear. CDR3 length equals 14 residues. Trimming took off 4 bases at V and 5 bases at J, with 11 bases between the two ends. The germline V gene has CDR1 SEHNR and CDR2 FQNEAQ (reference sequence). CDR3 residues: CASSSQGSNEKLFF. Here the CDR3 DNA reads TGTGCCAGCAGCTCCCAAGGCTCGAATGAAAAACTGTTTTTT.

The CDR3 sequence is CASSPVHTDTQYF. CDR3 coding DNA: TGTGCCAGCAGCCCGGTCCACACAGATACGCAGTATTTT. The V and J genes are TRBV5-6 and TRBJ2-3; D not certain. Germline loops: CDR1 SGHDT, CDR2 YYEEEE. The CDR3 length is 13 residues. Trimming shortened V by 4 bases and J by 2 bases, and 8 bases separated the two germline ends. Based on the CDR3 plus reference TRBV5-6 and TRBJ2-3, the full variable domain is DAGVTQSPTHLIKTRGQQVTLRCSPKSGHDTVSWYQQALGQGPQFIFQYYEEEERQRGNFPDRFSGHQFPNYSSELNVNALLLGDSALYLCASSPVHTDTQYFGPGTRLTVL.